This entry concerns a single TCR beta chain. The CDR3 covers 15 residues. With 4 bases removed from V and 2 bases from J, the gap between germline ends came to 16 bases. Per the germline V gene, CDR1 is SGDLS and CDR2 is YYNGEE. Per the original data handling: Estimation of nucleated cell counts was performed using reference gene primer amplification. Clones were sequenced by immunoSEQ multiplex PCR, and TCRdb holds only the in-frame ones, with some missing. V, J and clone size are those of that table, while D and trimming were read from the DNA. Among 70,000 to 85,000 clones, almost 85% were seen once, and the ten largest hold about 10%. The data stem from a study of blood T cell repertoires in COVID-19. Turning to the study itself: Italy, Spain and the United States were the sources of the convalescent and acute COVID-19 samples. T cells, B-cell-depleted T cells, or PBMCs provided the cDNA or gDNA that served as material.

What was sequenced was peripheral blood. This chain joins TRBV9 and TRBJ2-7; D might be TRBD2 (7 bases). This sequence originates from a man in his 60s with acute or convalescent COVID-19. DNA for the CDR3: TGTGCCAGCAGCCGGGGGGCTAGCGGCACCTACGAGCAGTACTTC. Protein sequence: CASSRGASGTYEQYF.